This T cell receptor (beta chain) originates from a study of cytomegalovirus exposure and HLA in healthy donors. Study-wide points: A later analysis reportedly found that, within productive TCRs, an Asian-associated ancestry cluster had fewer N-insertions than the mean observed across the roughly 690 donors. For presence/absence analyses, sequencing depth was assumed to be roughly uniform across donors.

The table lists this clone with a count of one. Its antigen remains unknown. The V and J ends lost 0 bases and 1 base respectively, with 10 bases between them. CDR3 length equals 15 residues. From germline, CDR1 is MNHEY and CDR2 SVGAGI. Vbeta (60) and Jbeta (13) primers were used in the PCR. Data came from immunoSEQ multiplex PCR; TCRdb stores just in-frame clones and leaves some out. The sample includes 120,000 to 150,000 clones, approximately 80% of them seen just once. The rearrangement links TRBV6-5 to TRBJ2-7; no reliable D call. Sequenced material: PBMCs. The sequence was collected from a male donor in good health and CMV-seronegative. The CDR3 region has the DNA TGTGCCAGCAGTTACTCGAGTGTGAGATCCTACGAGCAGTACTTC. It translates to CASSYSSVRSYEQYF.